The clone carrying this TCR beta chain has just a few counts. TCRbeta library construction was performed incorporating unique molecular identifiers. TCRdb fed the PCR reads into MiXCR, producing one record per CDR3 protein. The sample has some 550,000 distinct CDR3 sequences, around 20% seen once. This specimen comes from a study of T-cell reconstitution after alpha-beta-depleted transplantation in children. Germline V gene lookup returns CDR1 SGHVS and CDR2 FNYEAQ. Trimming removed 6 bases from V and 3 bases from J, with 11 bases in between. This CDR3 is 13 amino acids long. The rearrangement joins TRBV7-6 to TRBJ1-1, with D perhaps TRBD1 (5 bases). The clonotype originates from a human donor who donated a stem cell graft to a child with acute lymphoblastic leukemia. The input for sequencing was PBMCs from the stem cell graft donor, taken from the stem cell graft. CDR3 sequence: CASSYQGYTEAFF. The CDR3 DNA is TGTGCCAGCAGTTATCAGGGTTACACTGAAGCTTTCTTT.